These T cell receptor beta chains were read from a single sample in a study of regulatory T cells in long-lasting Graves disease. Each CDR3 protein is one row after TCRdb ran MiXCR on the multiplex PCR reads. This repertoire shows approximately 400,000 distinct CDR3 sequences, 15% found once; its top ten account for 20% to 25%. The sample consisted of peripheral blood mononuclear cells (PBMCs), taken at new diagnosis, from a patient treated with antithyroid drugs. The source is a female donor with Graves disease. Both conserved end residues are part of each CDR3. D genes are given only for firm matches. Rows give clone size only sometimes, using once, few, many, or a class for an expanded clone.

CDR3 protein	CDR3 DNA	D gene	clone size	V gene	J gene
CASSLGRGDTEAFF	TGTGCCAGCAGCTTGGGTAGGGGGGACACTGAAGCTTTCTTT	.	many	TRBV13	TRBJ1-1
CASSSVASSYNEQFF	TGTGCCAGCAGCTCCGTGGCAAGCTCCTACAATGAGCAGTTCTTC	.	many	TRBV5-6	TRBJ2-1
CSARSSGSLVVSEQYF	TGCAGTGCTAGATCCAGCGGGAGTCTCGTTGTGAGCGAGCAGTACTTC	TRBD2	many	TRBV20-1	TRBJ2-7
CATSRDLGINQPQHF	TGTGCCACCAGCAGAGATCTTGGGATCAATCAGCCCCAGCATTTT	.	.	TRBV15	TRBJ1-5
CASSSGTFGTNEKLFF	TGCGCCAGCAGCTCGGGCACGTTCGGAACTAATGAAAAACTGTTTTTT	.	.	TRBV5-1	TRBJ1-4
CASSASGTRPSEQFF	TGTGCCAGCAGTGCCTCCGGGACTAGACCCAGTGAGCAGTTCTTC	TRBD2	many	TRBV28	TRBJ2-1
CAISDFGTSGSYEQYF	TGTGCCATCAGTGATTTCGGGACTAGCGGGTCCTACGAGCAGTACTTC	TRBD2	many	TRBV24-1	TRBJ2-7
CASSPRDTLNQPQHF	TGTGCCAGCAGCCCCCGGGACACACTAAATCAGCCCCAGCATTTT	.	many	TRBV7-2	TRBJ1-5
CATKGTTEQFF	TGTGCCACCAAGGGGACAACTGAGCAGTTCTTC	.	.	TRBV24-1	TRBJ2-1
CAWSDTVLGMERVYEQYF	TGTGCCTGGAGCGACACAGTCCTTGGTATGGAGAGGGTATACGAGCAGTACTTC	.	.	TRBV30	TRBJ2-7
CASSLAVTYEQYF	TGTGCCAGCAGCTTAGCTGTGACCTACGAGCAGTACTTC	.	.	TRBV11-1	TRBJ2-7
CASSQRVAGGQDTQYF	TGCGCCAGCAGCCAACGCGTAGCGGGGGGGCAAGATACGCAGTATTTT	TRBD2	many	TRBV4-1	TRBJ2-3
CASRPDRENNQPQHF	TGTGCCAGCAGACCGGACAGAGAAAACAATCAGCCCCAGCATTTT	.	many	TRBV28	TRBJ1-5
CAWSWENYEQYF	TGTGCCTGGAGTTGGGAAAACTACGAGCAGTACTTC	.	many	TRBV30	TRBJ2-7
CASSLYTTGELFF	TGCGCCAGCAGCTTGTATACCACCGGGGAGCTGTTTTTT	.	many	TRBV5-1	TRBJ2-2
CASSSTSGRASGELFF	TGTGCCAGCAGTTCCACTAGCGGGAGGGCCTCCGGGGAGCTGTTTTTT	TRBD2	.	TRBV6-2/TRBV6-3	TRBJ2-2
CAWSWGRGTGELFF	TGTGCCTGGAGTTGGGGGCGCGGCACCGGGGAGCTGTTTTTT	.	.	TRBV30	TRBJ2-2
CASSHWGGAETQYF	TGTGCCAGCAGCCACTGGGGGGGCGCAGAGACCCAGTACTTC	.	few	TRBV6-1	TRBJ2-5
CASSAQPVVDTPNTEAFF	TGCGCCAGCAGCGCACAGCCTGTGGTAGACACCCCGAACACTGAAGCTTTCTTT	.	many	TRBV4-1	TRBJ1-1
CASSLRATWQGANTIYF	TGTGCCAGCAGTTTGCGCGCAACTTGGCAGGGTGCAAACACCATATATTTT	.	.	TRBV27	TRBJ1-3
CSARDGAVPHYEQYF	TGCAGTGCTAGAGATGGGGCGGTACCGCACTACGAGCAGTACTTC	.	many	TRBV20-1	TRBJ2-7
CASSQDRVAQETQYF	TGCGCCAGCAGCCAGGACAGGGTCGCCCAAGAGACCCAGTACTTC	TRBD1	many	TRBV5-1	TRBJ2-5
CASSEFEQGENTIYF	TGTGCCAGCAGTGAATTTGAACAGGGGGAAAACACCATATATTTT	TRBD1	.	TRBV25-1	TRBJ1-3
CASSLTRLAQQETQYF	TGTGCCAGCAGCCTAACCCGACTAGCCCAACAAGAGACCCAGTACTTC	TRBD2	.	TRBV7-2	TRBJ2-5
CASSQDGTTNEQFF	TGTGCCAGCAGCCAGGACGGGACTACCAATGAGCAGTTCTTC	TRBD2	.	TRBV4-2	TRBJ2-1
CASRSTSGGVYF	TGTGCCAGCAGATCGACTAGCGGGGGTGTTTACTTC	TRBD2	few	TRBV6-1	TRBJ2-5
CASSRWDPRADTGELFF	TGTGCCAGCAGCCGTTGGGACCCCCGGGCGGACACCGGGGAGCTGTTTTTT	.	many	TRBV11-2	TRBJ2-2
CASSFGRQLNYGYTF	TGTGCCAGCAGTTTTGGGCGGCAACTTAACTATGGCTACACCTTC	.	many	TRBV27	TRBJ1-2
CAWSGGTAEAFF	TGTGCCTGGAGTGGAGGGACAGCTGAAGCTTTCTTT	TRBD1	few	TRBV30	TRBJ1-1
CASTTADRAQETQYF	TGTGCCAGCACTACCGCGGACAGGGCCCAAGAGACCCAGTACTTC	TRBD1	.	TRBV12-3/TRBV12-4	TRBJ2-5
CASSFRLAGATGTDTQYF	TGTGCCAGCAGCTTCCGACTAGCGGGGGCCACCGGGACAGATACGCAGTATTTT	TRBD2	.	TRBV11-2	TRBJ2-3
CASSLSGAGGTGELFF	TGTGCCAGCAGCTTAAGTGGCGCAGGGGGCACCGGGGAGCTGTTTTTT	TRBD1	many	TRBV7-3	TRBJ2-2
CASSDIGDQETQYF	TGTGCCAGCAGTGATATTGGGGACCAAGAGACCCAGTACTTC	.	.	TRBV2	TRBJ2-5
CASSDNRGTEAFF	TGTGCCAGCAGTGACAACCGGGGCACTGAAGCTTTCTTT	.	many	TRBV2	TRBJ1-1
CASSQDVGRGGQPQHF	TGCGCCAGCAGCCAAGATGTGGGCAGGGGAGGACAGCCCCAGCATTTT	.	many	TRBV4-3	TRBJ1-5
CASSPPDSKNIQYF	TGTGCCAGCAGCCCACCGGACAGTAAAAACATTCAGTACTTC	.	many	TRBV11-2	TRBJ2-4
CASSDSQRYYGYTF	TGTGCCAGCAGTGACAGCCAACGCTACTATGGCTACACCTTC	.	many	TRBV9	TRBJ1-2
CASSRFLAGEEQYF	TGTGCCAGCAGTCGATTCCTAGCGGGGGAAGAGCAGTACTTC	TRBD2	many	TRBV2	TRBJ2-7
CASKTQGVDYGYTF	TGTGCCAGCAAGACGCAGGGGGTGGACTATGGCTACACCTTC	TRBD1	.	TRBV4-2	TRBJ1-2
CASSQQAETQYF	TGTGCCAGCAGCCAACAAGCGGAGACCCAGTACTTC	.	many	TRBV7-9	TRBJ2-5
CASRPFSRDRGPTYEQYF	TGTGCCAGCAGACCCTTCTCCCGGGACAGGGGGCCCACCTACGAGCAGTACTTC	TRBD1	many	TRBV28	TRBJ2-7
CSAAPQGAGNIQYF	TGCAGTGCCGCCCCGCAGGGGGCTGGGAACATTCAGTACTTC	TRBD1	few	TRBV20-1	TRBJ2-4
CASSLGGSGRRTGELFF	TGTGCCAGCAGCCTAGGGGGTAGCGGGAGAAGGACCGGGGAGCTGTTTTTT	TRBD2	few	TRBV9	TRBJ2-2
CASSLQGQGFYEQYF	TGTGCCAGCAGTCTACAGGGACAGGGGTTCTACGAGCAGTACTTC	TRBD1	.	TRBV12-3/TRBV12-4	TRBJ2-7
CRPSVNEQYF	TGCAGACCTAGCGTAAACGAGCAGTACTTC	.	few	TRBV20-1	TRBJ2-7
CASSLVLGTNEKLFF	TGTGCCAGCAGCTTAGTACTCGGAACTAATGAAAAACTGTTTTTT	.	few	TRBV7-9	TRBJ1-4
CASTSLGRGGVTEAFF	TGTGCCAGCACCAGCCTCGGTCGTGGAGGGGTCACTGAAGCTTTCTTT	.	few	TRBV7-9	TRBJ1-1
CASSYNPGTSGRYTQYF	TGTGCCAGCAGTTACAACCCTGGGACTAGCGGGAGGTATACGCAGTATTTT	TRBD2	many	TRBV6-2/TRBV6-3	TRBJ2-3
CASSLVAGAGTDTQYF	TGTGCCAGCAGCTTAGTAGCGGGAGCGGGCACAGATACGCAGTATTTT	TRBD2	many	TRBV7-2	TRBJ2-3
CSASRRNTDTQYF	TGCAGTGCTAGTCGGCGGAACACAGATACGCAGTATTTT	.	many	TRBV20-1	TRBJ2-3
CASSLEAGELFF	TGTGCCAGTAGTCTCGAGGCCGGGGAGCTGTTTTTT	.	many	TRBV19	TRBJ2-2
CASSFPYNEQFF	TGTGCCAGCAGTTTTCCATACAATGAGCAGTTCTTC	.	many	TRBV28	TRBJ2-1
CASSFWFLGSSGRTDTQYF	TGTGCCAGCAGTTTTTGGTTCTTAGGGAGTAGCGGGAGAACAGATACGCAGTATTTT	TRBD2	many	TRBV28	TRBJ2-3
CASSLAGQGRRTHF	TGTGCCAGCAGCTTAGCGGGACAGGGAAGGAGAACTCATTTT	TRBD1	.	TRBV11-2	TRBJ1-4
CSARDRRVAEKLFF	TGCAGTGCTAGAGATCGAAGGGTTGCTGAAAAACTGTTTTTT	.	many	TRBV20-1	TRBJ1-4